Listed below are T cell receptor beta chains from one sample, sequenced in a study of cytomegalovirus exposure and HLA in healthy donors. The data were produced by immunoSEQ multiplex PCR, yet TCRdb's version contains in-frame clones alone and is incomplete. The sample lists around 99,000 clones, 77% seen once, with around 7.3% in the top ten. The specimen sequenced was PBMCs. The receptors originated from a man in his fifties or sixties in good health and CMV-seropositive. Each CDR3 is given with its conserved first and last residue. Each record gives: J gene, D gene, clone size, V gene, CDR3 protein, CDR3 DNA. The D gene is left open where the match is weak. Clone size is not always given. Where it is, it says once, few, many or a class for expanded clones.

TRBJ2-7 - once TRBV4-3 CASSQDEGETSEQYF TGCGCCAGCAGCCAAGATGAGGGGGAAACGAGCGAGCAGTACTTC
TRBJ2-1 - few TRBV27 CASSFGTRNEQFF TGTGCCAGCAGTTTCGGGACAAGGAATGAGCAGTTCTTC
TRBJ1-1 - - TRBV7-9 CSSSPRVTEAFF TGTTCCAGCAGCCCCAGGGTGACTGAAGCTTTCTTT
TRBJ2-1 - - TRBV7-9 CASSPLSAREQFF TGTGCCAGCAGCCCCCTATCCGCTCGAGAGCAGTTCTTC
TRBJ1-1 - - TRBV2 CASSLSQQLEAFF TGTGCCAGCAGCCTCTCGCAACAACTAGAAGCTTTCTTT
TRBJ2-4 TRBD1 - TRBV5-1 CASSTGQGNDIQYF TGCGCCAGCAGCACAGGACAGGGGAATGACATTCAGTACTTC
TRBJ1-5 - - TRBV7-2 CASNTIGGGNQPQHF TGTGCCAGCAACACCATTGGGGGAGGTAATCAGCCCCAGCATTTT
TRBJ2-1 - - TRBV2 CASRMGLYNEQFF TGTGCCAGCAGAATGGGACTCTACAATGAGCAGTTCTTC
TRBJ1-5 TRBD1 - TRBV15 CATSTETGEWQPQNF TGTGCCACCAGCACAGAGACAGGGGAGTGGCAGCCCCAGAATTTT
TRBJ2-2 - - TRBV20-1 CSASGPGELFF TGCAGTGCTAGTGGGCCCGGGGAGCTGTTTTTT
TRBJ2-2 - - TRBV5-1 CASSQNTDRNTGELFF TGCGCCAGCAGCCAAAACACCGACAGGAACACCGGGGAGCTGTTTTTT
TRBJ2-5 TRBD2 - TRBV7-9 CASSLPLADKQETQYF TGTGCCAGCAGCTTACCCCTAGCGGATAAACAAGAGACCCAGTACTTC
TRBJ2-7 - - TRBV5-1 CASSLTAGLSYEQYF TGCGCCAGCAGCTTGACAGCCGGATTGTCCTACGAGCAGTACTTC
TRBJ2-7 - - TRBV10-3 CAIGDYEQYF TGTGCCATCGGAGACTACGAGCAGTACTTC
TRBJ1-1 - - TRBV7-3 CASSPLETGNTEAFF TGTGCCAGCAGCCCCCTAGAGACAGGGAACACTGAAGCTTTCTTT
TRBJ1-1 - - TRBV11-1 CASSLWGGDNTEAFF TGTGCCAGCAGCTTATGGGGAGGGGACAACACTGAAGCTTTCTTT
TRBJ1-3 TRBD1 - TRBV7-2 CASSFNRGGGNTIYF TGTGCCAGCAGTTTTAACAGGGGTGGTGGAAACACCATATATTTT
TRBJ2-3 TRBD2 few TRBV5-4 CASSLFTSGADTQYF TGTGCCAGCAGCTTGTTTACTAGCGGGGCGGATACGCAGTATTTT
TRBJ1-5 TRBD1 few TRBV6-1 CASRTTGGGQPQHF TGTGCCAGCAGAACGACAGGGGGCGGGCAGCCCCAGCATTTT
TRBJ1-1 - - TRBV5-1 CASSFWAGGGTEAFF TGCGCCAGCAGTTTTTGGGCGGGGGGCGGAACTGAAGCTTTCTTT
TRBJ2-1 TRBD2 few TRBV7-2 CASSDPGTSGGCGQFF TGTGCCAGCAGCGACCCCGGGACTAGCGGGGGGTGTGGGCAGTTCTTC
TRBJ2-1 TRBD2 - TRBV4-1 CASSQVNSGNEQFF TGCGCCAGCAGCCAAGTGAATAGCGGGAATGAGCAGTTCTTC
TRBJ1-3 - - TRBV6-5 CASSYSSAGNTIYF TGTGCCAGCAGTTACTCGTCGGCTGGAAACACCATATATTTT
TRBJ2-7 - - TRBV30 CAWSLGRYEQYF TGTGCCTGGAGTCTGGGCCGCTACGAGCAGTACTTC
TRBJ2-1 TRBD2 - TRBV18 CASSDLAGPYNEQFF TGTGCCAGCTCAGATTTAGCGGGGCCCTACAATGAGCAGTTCTTC
TRBJ2-2 - - TRBV7-9 CASSRTAGELFF TGTGCCAGCAGCCGGACAGCCGGGGAGCTGTTTTTT
TRBJ1-5 TRBD1 - TRBV5-6 CASSPGQGPSNQPQNF TGTGCCAGCAGCCCGGGACAGGGACCTAGCAATCAGCCCCAGAATTTT